Below, 14 T cell receptor beta chains from the same sample are listed, as sequenced in a study of tissue T cells after allogeneic stem cell transplantation. Here immunoSEQ multiplex PCR was the method, and the copy in TCRdb shows in-frame clones only, minus some. Among more than 45,000 clones, around 72% were seen once, and the ten largest hold approximately 0.55%. The sample taken for sequencing was sorted cells pooled from one or two spleens. These receptors were collected from a pool of C57BL/6 mice in good health.

Regarding this clone: The gene symbols are mouse symbols. The sequenced CDR3 bases are TGTGCCAGCAGCTCCGACTGGGGGGGCGCGGCCGGGCAGCTCTAC. This translates into CASSSDWGGAAGQLY. The entire CDR3 is CASSSDWGGAAGQLYF. The chain carries TRBV4 and TRBJ2-2; 12 bases align to TRBD2. The read ends 1 residue shy of where the CDR3 ends; the end is completed using the germline J gene. CDR1 and CDR2 from the germline V gene are LGHDT and YNNKQL (reference sequence). The CDR3 runs to 16 residues. V was clipped by 4 bases and J by 6 bases; unmatched bases: 6.

The sample holds one count of this clone. Gene names are the mouse ones. Here the CDR3 reads CASSLMGLNTEVFF. The part of the CDR3 DNA that was read is TGTGCAAGCAGCTTAATGGGACTGAACACAGAAGTCTTC. The gene calls are TRBV16 and TRBJ1-1; TRBD1 is a possible D gene (5 bases). The CDR3 end lies 1 residue beyond the end of the read and is filled in from the germline J gene. There are 14 residues in the CDR3. In germline, CDR1 is SGHSA, CDR2 FRNQAP. V was shortened by 2 bases and J by 1 base, with 8 bases between the two germline ends.

A remark on this clone: The gene symbols are mouse symbols. Read coverage stops 1 residue before the CDR3 terminus; the germline J gene supplies the remainder. V usage is TRBV26 and J usage is TRBJ2-3; 7 bases align to TRBD2. CDR3 length equals 15 residues. J was trimmed by 0 bases and V by 6 bases; bases with no gene match: 6. Germline V gene lookup returns CDR1 KGHPV and CDR2 FQNQEV (reference sequence). The CDR3 spells CASSHWGSSAETLYF. The part of the CDR3 DNA that was read is TGTGCCAGCAGCCACTGGGGTTCTAGTGCAGAAACGCTGTAT.

On this clone itself: These gene names are mouse names. The sequenced fragment ends 1 residue before the CDR3 boundary, so the rest is inferred from the germline J gene. The chain has TRBV26 and TRBJ2-5; TRBD1 aligns across 9 bases. The J segment lost 0 bases and the V segment lost 6 bases, leaving 4 bases of the junction unmatched. CDR1 and CDR2 from the germline V gene are KGHPV and FQNQEV (reference sequence). The CDR3 has 15 amino acids. This chain's CDR3 is CASSRDRVNQDTQYF. CDR3 bases read: TGTGCCAGCAGCCGGGACAGGGTTAACCAAGACACCCAGTAC.

Remarks on this clone: These gene names are mouse names. The CDR3 sequence: CASRYRGGYEQYF. The part of the CDR3 DNA that was read is TGTGCCAGCAGATACAGGGGGGGCTATGAACAGTAC. This chain joins TRBV2 and TRBJ2-7; possible D gene TRBD1, 8 bases. Coverage ceases 1 residue before the CDR3 finishes, and the germline J gene fills in the end. Germline V gives CDR1 LGHNA, CDR2 YSYQKL. Trimming took off 6 bases at V and 3 bases at J, with 12 bases between the two ends. CDR3 length: 13 residues.

A word on this clone: Mouse germline and gene names are used. The CDR3: CASSDNWGGRNAEQFF. The covered CDR3 bases are TGTGCCAGCAGTGATAACTGGGGGGGGCGGAATGCTGAGCAGTTC. V is TRBV13-1 and J is TRBJ2-1; TRBD2 agrees at 10 bases. The read ends 1 residue early relative to the CDR3; the germline J gene fills the gap. The CDR3 loop spans 16 amino acids. Germline lookup yields CDR1 NSHNY and CDR2 SYGAGN. The V and J ends lost 1 base and 5 bases, in that order; junction bases with no gene match: 6.

As concerns this clone: Gene labels here are mouse ones. The CDR3 end is not reached by the read, which stops 1 residue before it; the germline J gene fills it in. V and J are TRBV3 and TRBJ2-1, with TRBD2 matching 11 bases. Unmatched junction bases numbered 6, after V lost 5 bases and J lost 9 bases. There are 14 residues in the CDR3. Germline V CDR1 and CDR2: SNHLY, FYNGKV (reference sequence). The CDR3 region is CASSVQGLGVEQFF. The sequenced CDR3 bases are TGTGCCAGCAGCGTACAGGGACTGGGGGTTGAGCAGTTC.

As to this clone: Gene names refer to mouse genes. The read falls 1 residue short of the CDR3 end, and the missing part is taken from the germline J gene. The V and J genes are TRBV24 and TRBJ2-2; D gene unclear. CDR3 length equals 11 residues. Germline CDR1 KGHTA, CDR2 FRNEEI. The V gene lost 7 bases and the J gene lost 6 bases, with 6 bases spanning the gap. The sequenced part of the CDR3 DNA is TGTGCCAGCACCCTGCCCGGGCAGCTCTAC. This sequence encodes CASTLPGQLY. The CDR3 as a whole reads CASTLPGQLYF.

With regard to this clone: The gene names given are mouse names. The read halts 1 residue ahead of the CDR3 end, with the missing end drawn from the germline J gene. The chain combines TRBV20 with TRBJ2-5; 12 nucleotides agree with TRBD1. This CDR3 region has 13 residues. J lost 10 bases, V lost 3 bases, and 5 bases had no gene match. The germline gives CDR1 GFQATS, CDR2 STVNSAI. The CDR3 region is CGASPGQGAPQYF. The CDR3 DNA, read in part, is TGTGGTGCTAGCCCGGGACAGGGGGCACCCCAGTAC.

A note on this clone: Mouse germline and gene names are used. The read ends 1 residue before the CDR3 terminus; that terminus is restored from the germline J gene. The chain uses TRBV4 and TRBJ1-1; D not certain. The CDR3 is made up of 13 amino acids. Trimming removed 4 bases at V and 3 bases at J, with 9 bases between. Germline values: CDR1 LGHDT, CDR2 YNNKQL (reference sequence). The DNA read from the CDR3 is TGTGCCAGCAGCTCTGACACATACACAGAAGTCTTC. This codes for CASSSDTYTEVF. The full CDR3 protein is CASSSDTYTEVFF.

Of note for this clone: Gene labels here are mouse ones. The read finishes 1 residue shy of the CDR3 end, and the germline J gene is used to complete it. Other DNA sequences in this sample translate to the same CDR3. The chain employs TRBV16 and TRBJ1-2; D is perhaps TRBD1 (5 bases). The CDR3 spans 13 residues. The germline gives CDR1 SGHSA, CDR2 FRNQAP. Trimming stripped 1 base from V and 3 bases from J, with 6 bases between. The sequenced CDR3 bases are TGTGCAAGCAGCTTAGCGGGGGACTCCGACTACACC. This sequence encodes CASSLAGDSDYT. The CDR3, in full, reads CASSLAGDSDYTF.

On this clone itself: Gene names and germline refer to mouse. Read data end 1 residue before the CDR3 end; the end is taken from the germline J gene. This chain joins TRBV13-1 and TRBJ1-3; D may be TRBD1 (5 bases). The CDR3 is 13 residues long. CDR1 and CDR2 from the germline V gene are NSHNY and SYGAGN. The germline V and J ends were trimmed by 3 bases and 3 bases, with 7 bases remaining between them. The sequenced part of the CDR3 DNA is TGTGCCAGCAGTGCCAGGGATGGAAATACGCTCTAT. This encodes CASSARDGNTLY. The whole CDR3 protein reads CASSARDGNTLYF.

On this clone itself: The listed genes are named as in mouse. Read coverage stops 1 residue before the CDR3 terminus; the germline J gene supplies the remainder. V gene TRBV4 combines with J gene TRBJ2-4, with 11 bases identical to TRBD2. Germline CDR1 reads LGHDT; CDR2 reads YNNKQL (reference sequence). V dropped 5 bases and J dropped 6; count of bases not matched to a gene: 4. The CDR3 has 14 residues. The DNA read from the CDR3 is TGTGCCAGCAGCGGCCGGGACTGGGGGAACACCTTGTAC. Amino acids: CASSGRDWGNTLY. From start to end, the CDR3 is CASSGRDWGNTLYF.

As for this clone: Gene and germline names: mouse. The read falls 1 residue short of the CDR3 end, and the missing part is taken from the germline J gene. J is TRBJ2-2 and V is TRBV3; D possibly corresponds to TRBD1 (6 bases). This CDR3 is built from 14 residues. Germline V gene sequence: CDR1 SNHLY, CDR2 FYNGKV (reference sequence). Trimming took off 5 bases at V and 6 bases at J, with 13 bases between the two ends. Partial CDR3 DNA: TGTGCCAGCAGCGAGACAGGCCCCCCCGGGCAGCTCTAC. Its protein product is CASSETGPPGQLY. The entire CDR3 sequence reads CASSETGPPGQLYF.